This T cell receptor (beta chain) was identified in a study of beta chain features in type 1 diabetes. Study at large: Healthy donors and patients had similar age, gender and cell yields. All samples together contributed 100 million to 120 million sorted cells for examination.

Trimming removed 0 bases from V and 3 bases from J, with 8 bases in between. CDR1 is MNHEY, CDR2 SVGAGI, per germline. The CDR3 contains 14 residues. Study results and limitations: People with Type 1 diabetes carried modestly yet significantly shorter TCRB CDR3s in all four CD4+ subsets. Researchers reported that naive, central memory and Treg TCRB repertoires appeared more similar in patients than in healthy donors.

Expressed TCRB transcripts got sequenced, as all isolated RNA was reverse transcribed. Repertoires were generated with immunoSEQ multiplex PCR, while TCRdb's copy carries only in-frame clones and drops some. The sample has 640,000 or so clones, 13% seen once; the top ten hold about 0.02%. This clone turned up a few times. Its specificity is unknown. The chain joins TRBV6-5 to TRBJ1-2, with D unclear. The specimen was naive CD4+ T cells from blood. This sequence was found in a man younger than 35 with type 1 diabetes. This CDR3 reads CASSYSHSDYGYTF. The CDR3 DNA follows: TGTGCCAGCAGTTACTCCCACAGTGACTATGGCTACACCTTC.